A selection of T cell receptor beta chains follows, all from one sample in a study of neurological immune-mediated disorders. Each CDR3 protein gets one entry after TCRdb re-called the 5' RACE reads with MiXCR. The sample includes 40,000 to 60,000 distinct CDR3 sequences, about 12% of them seen just once. The specimen sequenced was PBMCs. These receptors originate from a male donor with HTLV-1-associated myelopathy (HAM/TSP). Both conserved end residues are part of each CDR3. D genes are given only for firm matches. Size is stated for part of the rows, as once, few or many counts, or as a class when the clone is expanded.

D gene	V gene	J gene	clone size	CDR3 DNA	CDR3 protein
.	TRBV10-3	TRBJ2-7	many	TGTGCCATTGGGGCCGGGACCTCCTACGAGCAGTACTTC	CAIGAGTSYEQYF
.	TRBV18	TRBJ2-7	many	TGTGCCAGCTCCCCTGGTGGGGGCGTCTACGAGCAGTACTTC	CASSPGGGVYEQYF
TRBD1	TRBV4-1	TRBJ1-4	.	TGCGCCAGCAGCCAAGATACTCCCGACAGGGGAGAAAAACTGTTTTTT	CASSQDTPDRGEKLFF
TRBD2	TRBV29-1	TRBJ2-1	many	TGCAGCGTTCTCCACGGGGCTACCTGGGGGGGTGAGCAGTTCTTC	CSVLHGATWGGEQFF
TRBD2	TRBV9	TRBJ2-1	many	TGTGCCAGCAGCGTAGAAAGCGGGGGCACTCTCCCACAAGAGCAGTTCTTC	CASSVESGGTLPQEQFF
.	TRBV4-3	TRBJ2-7	many	TGCGCCAGCAGCCAAGACAGTTTATCGGCCTACGAGCAGTACTTC	CASSQDSLSAYEQYF
.	TRBV6-5	TRBJ2-7	many	TGTGCCAGCAGTTACTCGCGGGGATACGAGCAGTACTTC	CASSYSRGYEQYF
.	TRBV6-5	TRBJ1-2	many	TGTGCCAGCAGTTACGTAGGGCTTAGGGGGTCTCATGGCTACACCTTC	CASSYVGLRGSHGYTF
.	TRBV5-1	TRBJ1-2	many	TGCGCCAGCAGGGCAGTAATTAACTATGGCTACACCTTC	CASRAVINYGYTF
.	TRBV6-5	TRBJ1-6	many	TGTGCCAGCAGTTACCGGAATTCACCCCTCCACTTT	CASSYRNSPLHF
.	TRBV5-5	TRBJ2-5	many	TGTGCCAGCAGCCCGTCCGGGTATGAAGAGACCCAGTACTTC	CASSPSGYEETQYF
TRBD1	TRBV7-9	TRBJ2-7	many	TGTGCCAGCAGCTCCTGGTCGGGACAGGGGTACGAGCAGTACTTC	CASSSWSGQGYEQYF
TRBD2	TRBV20-1	TRBJ2-1	many	TGCAGTGCTAGAGATGGTCGAAGCGGGGGGGCCTTGGAGCAGTTCTTC	CSARDGRSGGALEQFF
.	TRBV4-2	TRBJ1-6	many	TGTGCCAGCAGCCAAGTCTTGGATTCCTATAATTCACCCCTCCACTTT	CASSQVLDSYNSPLHF
.	TRBV11-1	TRBJ2-7	.	TGTGCCAGCGCAACACGGGACACAACCTACGAGCAGTACTTC	CASATRDTTYEQYF
TRBD2	TRBV19	TRBJ2-1	few	TGTGCCAGTAGTCCCCGGGAGGGTGAGCAGTTCTTC	CASSPREGEQFF
.	TRBV24-1	TRBJ2-5	many	TGTGCCACCAGTGATTCTAGGGTGGGTGGGGGAGAGACCCAGTACTTC	CATSDSRVGGGETQYF
.	TRBV6-2/TRBV6-3	TRBJ2-5	many	TGTGCCAGCAGACGGGGACCGGGAGAGACCCAGTACTTC	CASRRGPGETQYF
.	TRBV5-5	TRBJ1-5	many	TGTGCCAGCAGCTCCTTAGGGGCTAGTAGCAATCAGCCCCAGCATTTT	CASSSLGASSNQPQHF
TRBD2	TRBV5-5	TRBJ2-3	many	TGTGCCAGCAGCTTGGGTGCTAGCGGGGGTTACACAGATACGCAGTATTTT	CASSLGASGGYTDTQYF
TRBD1	TRBV7-9	TRBJ2-6	many	TGTGCCAGCAGCTTCCGGGACAGAATCTCTGGGGCCAACGTCCTGACTTTC	CASSFRDRISGANVLTF
.	TRBV5-5	TRBJ2-2	many	TGTGCCAGCAGCCCCGTTGGGGGGAGAGCCACGAAGTCGTCCGGGGAGCTGTTTTTT	CASSPVGGRATKSSGELFF
.	TRBV20-1	TRBJ1-4	many	TGCAGTGCGAGTGCTCGGGAGGGGCATGAAAAACTGTTTTTT	CSASAREGHEKLFF
.	TRBV5-1	TRBJ1-3	many	TGCGCCAGCAGTGATCCGCGGGAGAGTGAACGAAACACCATATATTTT	CASSDPRESERNTIYF
TRBD1	TRBV5-1	TRBJ2-4	many	TGCGCCAGCAGCTTGGGACAGGGCAGGTCCCACATTCAGTACTTC	CASSLGQGRSHIQYF
TRBD2	TRBV20-1	TRBJ2-5	.	TGCAGCGCTCCTCCGGGACTAGCGGGGGCGGGGAGGGAGACCCAGTACTTC	CSAPPGLAGAGRETQYF
TRBD1	TRBV7-8	TRBJ2-2	many	TGTGCCAGCAGTCACCGCGGACAGGTCGACACCGGGGAGCTGTTTTTT	CASSHRGQVDTGELFF
TRBD1	TRBV5-1	TRBJ2-7	many	TGCGCCAGCAGCTCGGGACAGCACCTCTACGAGCAGTACTTC	CASSSGQHLYEQYF
.	TRBV4-1	TRBJ1-5	many	TGCGCCAGCAGCCAAAGAGACAGTAGCAATCAGCCCCAGCATTTT	CASSQRDSSNQPQHF
TRBD2	TRBV4-3	TRBJ2-3	many	TGCGCCAGCAGCCAAGCAGCGGGGGTAAGCACAGATACGCAGTATTTT	CASSQAAGVSTDTQYF
.	TRBV28	TRBJ2-7	.	TGTGCCAGCAGCCGTGGACAGAGCCTCTCCTACGAGCAGTACTTC	CASSRGQSLSYEQYF
.	TRBV20-1	TRBJ1-2	many	TGCAGTGCTAGTTACCATCGGGGGGGGGCCTATGGCTACACCTTC	CSASYHRGGAYGYTF
TRBD1	TRBV10-3	TRBJ1-6	many	TGTGCCACCTCCTCCAGGACAGGGGCAGACTCACCCCTCCACTTT	CATSSRTGADSPLHF
.	TRBV5-1	TRBJ2-3	many	TGCGCCAGCAGCTTGGGGGTAGGGGCTAGCACAGATACGCAGTATTTT	CASSLGVGASTDTQYF
TRBD2	TRBV2	TRBJ2-3	.	TGTGCCAGCAGTGAGCGGGGGAACCTAATCAGCACGCAGTATTTT	CASSERGNLISTQYF
TRBD2	TRBV3-1	TRBJ2-1	many	TGTGCCAGCAGCCAAGGCCCGAGCGGGGCTTACAATGAGCAGTTCTTC	CASSQGPSGAYNEQFF
.	TRBV12-3/TRBV12-4	TRBJ2-7	many	TGTGCCAGCAGTTTTTTTTACAGGGAAGGCGAGCAGTACTTC	CASSFFYREGEQYF
.	TRBV28	TRBJ1-5	.	TGTGCCAGCAATTTCCTGGGCAATCAGCCCCAGCATTTT	CASNFLGNQPQHF
.	TRBV29-1	TRBJ2-5	many	TGCAGCGCGGGGAGGACCCAAGAGACCCAGTACTTC	CSAGRTQETQYF
.	TRBV30	TRBJ1-1	few	TGTGCCTGGAGTGTAAGGCAGGACACTGAAGCTTTCTTT	CAWSVRQDTEAFF
.	TRBV19	TRBJ1-2	.	TGTGCCAGTAGTATCGTCCGGCGCCGGGGATTGAACTATGGCTACACCTTC	CASSIVRRRGLNYGYTF
.	TRBV5-1	TRBJ1-1	many	TGCGCCAGCAGCTTTACGCGGGACGGCACTGAAGCTTTCTTT	CASSFTRDGTEAFF
.	TRBV29-1	TRBJ1-3	many	TGCAGCGTTGTAATCTACTCTGGAAACACCATATATTTT	CSVVIYSGNTIYF
.	TRBV7-8	TRBJ2-5	.	TGTGCCAGCGGCATGGAGGTCTGGGAGACCCAGTACTTC	CASGMEVWETQYF
.	TRBV7-8	TRBJ2-2	many	TGTGCCAGCAGCCCTTTGGTAAACACCGGGGAGCTGTTTTTT	CASSPLVNTGELFF